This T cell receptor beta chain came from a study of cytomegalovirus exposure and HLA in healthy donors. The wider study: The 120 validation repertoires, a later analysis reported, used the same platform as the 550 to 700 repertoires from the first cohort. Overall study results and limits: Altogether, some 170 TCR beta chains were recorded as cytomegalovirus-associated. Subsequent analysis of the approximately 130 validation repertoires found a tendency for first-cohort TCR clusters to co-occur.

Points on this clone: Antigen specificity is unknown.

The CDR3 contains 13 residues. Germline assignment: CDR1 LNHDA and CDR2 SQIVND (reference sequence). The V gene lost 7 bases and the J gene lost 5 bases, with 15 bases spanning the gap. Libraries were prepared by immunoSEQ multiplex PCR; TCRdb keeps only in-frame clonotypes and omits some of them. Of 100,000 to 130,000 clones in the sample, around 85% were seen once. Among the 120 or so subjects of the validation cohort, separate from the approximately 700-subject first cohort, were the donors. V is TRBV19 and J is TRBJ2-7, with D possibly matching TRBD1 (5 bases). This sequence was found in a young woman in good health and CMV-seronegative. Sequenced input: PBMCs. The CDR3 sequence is CASTPGNSHEQYF. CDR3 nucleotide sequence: TGTGCCAGTACTCCAGGGAATTCCCACGAGCAGTACTTC.